Described below is a single T cell receptor beta chain sequence and its context. These data belong to a study of blood T cell repertoires in COVID-19. Study-wide background: There were acute and convalescent COVID-19 samples, and they came from the United States, Italy and Spain.

Recruits, aged roughly 18 to 89 years, lived in 24 US areas. Authors' processing steps: Reference gene primer amplification yielded estimated nucleated cell counts. Some clones are missing from TCRdb's copy, which holds only in-frame ones; the method was immunoSEQ multiplex PCR. The V and J calls and the clone size are those of that table, but D and trimming were determined from the DNA. The data contain some 380,000 clones, over 75% of them singletons. The CDR3 runs 13 residues. Germline V gives CDR1 SGHTS, CDR2 YDEGEE. The V end lost 2 bases, the J end lost 5 bases, and 10 bases lay between the germline ends.

This sequence joins TRBV5-8 and TRBJ1-2, with D possibly TRBD1 on 6 matching bases. This TCR was recovered from a woman aged 35 to 49 with acute COVID-19. Sequencing was carried out using PBMCs or T cells enriched from blood (not recorded which). CDR3 protein: CASSFTGLYGYTF. The CDR3 nucleotides are TGTGCCAGCAGCTTCACAGGGTTATATGGCTACACCTTC.